One and the same sample provided the 14 T cell receptor beta chains below, sequenced in a study of blood T cell repertoires in COVID-19 (dated by TCRdb to about 2020). Library generation was performed with the immunoSEQ multiplex PCR assay. TCRdb carries this immuneACCESS record with in-frame sequences only. Its versions omit some clonotypes, under half of them owing to an unresolved V gene in the studies checked, with the rest unexplained. The sample table lists approximately 300,000 clones, 87% of them with a count of one. In total, the top ten clones hold 2.2% of the sample. Input material: peripheral blood. Source of these receptors: a woman aged 45 to 65 who had recovered from COVID-19.

The gene calls are TRBV18 and TRBJ1-2; TRBD1 might be the D (5 bases). V dropped 4 bases and J dropped 8 bases, with 20 bases sitting between them. The CDR3 totals 15 residues. Germline CDR1 KGHSH, CDR2 LQKENI. CDR3 protein: CASSQRAPGQGGYTF. The DNA of the CDR3 is TGTGCCAGCTCACAACGCGCTCCAGGGCAAGGAGGCTACACCTTC.

The genes are TRBV7-9 and TRBJ2-3; possibly TRBD2 for D (6 bases). CDR1 and CDR2 (germline): SEHNR, FQNEAQ (reference sequence). This CDR3 is 14 amino acids long. Trimming pared 5 bases from V and 4 bases from J, leaving 13 bases between. CDR3 amino acids: CASSLIAAADTQYF. Here the CDR3 DNA reads TGTGCCAGCAGCCTAATAGCGGCGGCAGATACGCAGTATTTT.

The CDR3 region has the DNA TGTGCCAGTACCAGACAGGGAAGCTATAATTCACCCCTCCACTTT. This gives the protein CASTRQGSYNSPLHF. The genes are TRBV19 and TRBJ1-6; 7 nucleotides align to TRBD1. Germline loops: CDR1 LNHDA, CDR2 SQIVND (reference sequence). This CDR3 has 15 residues. With V trimmed by 7 bases and J by 3 bases, 6 bases remained unmatched.

This chain connects TRBV29-1 to TRBJ2-7, with D possibly being TRBD2 (7 bases). Deletions cut 4 bases from V and 0 bases from J, with 13 bases between. The CDR3 loop spans 14 amino acids. CDR1 and CDR2 from the germline V gene are SQVTM and ANQGSEA. The CDR3 bases are TGCAGCGTTGTGGAGGGGGGGGCCTCCTACGAGCAGTACTTC. Translated, it gives CSVVEGGASYEQYF.

The chain combines TRBV7-2 with TRBJ2-1; 10 bases match TRBD2. V lost 1 base to trimming and J lost 2 bases; unmatched junction nucleotides: 2. The CDR3 contains 16 residues. The germline CDR1 and CDR2 sequences are SGHTA and FQGNSA. CDR3 sequence: CASSLDSGGTYNEQFF. In DNA form, the CDR3 reads TGTGCCAGCAGCTTAGATAGCGGGGGGACCTACAATGAGCAGTTCTTC. The complete variable domain, with remaining parts taken from reference TRBV7-2 and TRBJ2-1, reads GAGVSQSPSNKVTEKGKDVELRCDPISGHTALYWYRQSLGQGLEFLIYFQGNSAPDKSGLPSDRFSAERTGGSVSTLTIQRTQQEDSAVYLCASSLDSGGTYNEQFFGPGTRLTVL.

The chain recombines TRBV28 with TRBJ1-2, with TRBD1 identical over 12 bases. Germline values: CDR1 MDHEN, CDR2 SYDVKM. CDR3 size: 15 residues. The ends lost 4 bases at V and 8 bases at J; junction bases unmatched: 8. CDR3 amino acids: CASSSPGQGAGGYTF. The CDR3 DNA follows: TGTGCCAGCAGTTCGCCGGGACAGGGGGCCGGGGGCTACACCTTC.

This chain joins TRBV28 and TRBJ1-2; a possible D gene is TRBD1 (5 bases). Germline V gene lookup returns CDR1 MDHEN and CDR2 SYDVKM. The CDR3 extends over 13 amino acids. Trimming cost V 6 bases and J 4 bases, with 12 bases left between them. CDR3 coding DNA: TGTGCCAGCAGACCCCAGGGAACCTATGGCTACACCTTC. Translation: CASRPQGTYGYTF.

This clone has more than one count but fewer than ten. The chain couples TRBV6-4 to TRBJ2-2; a weak D match, TRBD2 (5 bases). Germline CDR1 MRHNA, CDR2 SNTAGT. The CDR3 totals 14 residues. Trimming shortened V by 2 bases and J by 3 bases, and 7 bases separated the two germline ends. The CDR3 nucleotides are TGTGCCAGCAGTGACCACGGGGACACCGGGGAGCTGTTTTTT. It codes for CASSDHGDTGELFF.

The chain recombines TRBV27 with TRBJ1-2; D possibly corresponds to TRBD1 (6 bases). The V gene's germline CDR1 is MNHEY and CDR2 SMNVEV (reference sequence). The CDR3 is 13 amino acids. V lost 6 bases and J 6 bases, leaving 14 bases between the germline ends. The CDR3, as DNA: TGTGCCAGCAGAAACAGGGAGGGGAATGGCTACACCTTC. Protein sequence: CASRNREGNGYTF.

This chain uses TRBV5-4 with TRBJ2-1; TRBD2 matches 9 bases. Losses at the gene ends were 2 bases for V and 8 bases for J; bases not matched to a gene: 14. CDR3 length equals 17 residues. The germline gives CDR1 SGHNT, CDR2 YYREEE (reference sequence). The CDR3 here is CASSFRAQGGGAYEQFF. The CDR3 nucleotides are TGTGCCAGCAGCTTTCGGGCTCAGGGCGGGGGGGCCTATGAGCAGTTCTTC.

The rearrangement uses TRBV5-6 and TRBJ1-2, with D possibly matching TRBD1 (5 bases). Germline V gene data show CDR1 as SGHDT and CDR2 as YYEEEE. The CDR3 contains 13 residues. V was pared by 3 bases and J by 8 bases, with 14 bases between. The CDR3 coding sequence is TGTGCCAGCAGCTGGGCAGGGCTAGACGGCTACACCTTC. Protein: CASSWAGLDGYTF.

The chain couples TRBV20-1 to TRBJ1-1; no firm D call. V was clipped by 2 bases and J by 7 bases, with 8 bases between them. The V gene's germline CDR1 is DFQATT and CDR2 SNEGSKA (reference sequence). The CDR3 is 11 amino acids. The CDR3 DNA sequence: TGCAGTGCTAGACGGACTGGTGAAGCTTTCTTT. Encoded protein: CSARRTGEAFF.

The chain couples TRBV6-2 or TRBV6-3 to TRBJ1-1; 7 bases match TRBD1. The CDR3 is made up of 15 amino acids. Germline V gives CDR1 MNHEY, CDR2 SVGEGT. Losses at the gene ends were 5 bases for V and 5 bases for J; bases not matched to a gene: 11. The CDR3 region has the DNA TGTGCCAGCAGTCGCGACAGGGCTGGTCAAACTGAAGCTTTCTTT. Protein sequence: CASSRDRAGQTEAFF.

V gene TRBV18 combines with J gene TRBJ2-7; 8 bases fit TRBD2. Germline V CDR1 and CDR2: KGHSH, LQKENI. With 5 bases clipped from V and 2 bases from J, the junction kept 5 bases outside the gene matches. This CDR3 region has 14 residues. The CDR3 region has the DNA TGTGCCAGCTCAAAAACGGGGGGGGCCTACGAGCAGTACTTC. Its protein product is CASSKTGGAYEQYF. Filled out from reference TRBV18 and TRBJ2-7, the complete variable domain reads NAGVMQNPRHLVRRRGQEARLRCSPMKGHSHVYWYRQLPEEGLKFMVYLQKENIIDESGMPKERFSAEFPKEGPSILRIQQVVRGDSAAYFCASSKTGGAYEQYFGPGTRLTVT.